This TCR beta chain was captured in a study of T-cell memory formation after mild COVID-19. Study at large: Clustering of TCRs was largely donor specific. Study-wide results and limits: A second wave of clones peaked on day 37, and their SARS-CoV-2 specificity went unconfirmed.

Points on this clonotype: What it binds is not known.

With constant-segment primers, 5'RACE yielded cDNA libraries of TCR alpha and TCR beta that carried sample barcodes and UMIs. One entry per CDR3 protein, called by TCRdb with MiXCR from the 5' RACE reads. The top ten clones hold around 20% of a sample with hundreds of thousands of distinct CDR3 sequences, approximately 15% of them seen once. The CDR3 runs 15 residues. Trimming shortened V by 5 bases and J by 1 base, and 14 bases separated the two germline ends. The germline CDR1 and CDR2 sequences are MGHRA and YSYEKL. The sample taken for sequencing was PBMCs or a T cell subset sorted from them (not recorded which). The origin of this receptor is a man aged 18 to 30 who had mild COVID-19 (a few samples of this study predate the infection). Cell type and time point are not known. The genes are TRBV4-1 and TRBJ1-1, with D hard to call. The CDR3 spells CASSTPGKWNTEAFF. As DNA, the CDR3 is TGCGCCAGCAGCACCCCGGGGAAGTGGAACACTGAAGCTTTCTTT.